This entry features one T cell receptor (beta chain) sequence. The sample holds many counts of this clonotype. Its binding antigen is unknown. Per-base quality was not reported, and no clone a single base away is much larger than it. This entry is derived from a study of T cells after yellow fever vaccination (dated by TCRdb to the late 2010s). Study-wide context: The SMART-Seq v4 Ultra Low Input RNA kit was used to prepare libraries from fractions with low cell numbers. Blood samples were taken at several timepoints before and after primary and secondary immunization, and bulk PBMC replicates and cell subsets were isolated. Bulk TCR alpha and beta repertoires were sequenced longitudinally to track T-cell clones before and after primary and booster YFV17D yellow fever vaccination. Two healthy male donors, one aged 18 to 30 and one aged 30 to 40 years, made up the cohort.

This specimen's treatment or condition label, per the study, means: live attenuated yellow fever vaccine strain. A standard Ficoll-Paque protocol was used to isolate PBMCs from peripheral blood. Dynabeads CD4 and CD8 positive selection kits were used to isolate CD4 and CD8 T-cell fractions. TriZol was used to extract RNA from bulk PBMCs, from CD4 and CD8 fractions, and from dextramer-positive and dextramer-negative fractions. V lost 1 base and J lost 6 bases, and the count of bases not matched to a germline gene is 6. CDR1 and CDR2 are read off the germline V gene as SGHTA and FQGTGA. CDR3 length: 15 amino acids, cysteine to phenylalanine. Only CDR3 DNA remains: 45 bases, in frame from the first base. The run used an Illumina NovaSeq 6000. TCR cDNA was synthesized by 5'RACE template switching, through which a universal primer site and unique molecular identifiers were introduced. cDNA synthesis was primed from both the TCR alpha and TCR beta constant segments. Library amplification involved two PCR steps, and the second step added sample barcodes and sequencing adapters. Libraries were sequenced on Illumina HiSeq 2500 (2x100 bp) or NovaSeq (2x150 bp). Per the original workflow: Reads were demultiplexed and collapsed into UMI consensus sequences with MIGEC, and V(D)J alignment was performed with MiXCR. Using edgeR on replicate PBMC samples, clonotypes were called vaccine-responding if FDR was below 0.01 and the log2 fold change was above 5 up to day 15. CD4 or CD8 identity was assigned to each bulk clonotype according to whether the clonotype was present at higher abundance in the sequenced CD4 repertoire or the sequenced CD8 repertoire. TCRdb trimmed the raw reads at Q25, called clones with MiXCR and kept productive beta chains. All rows with the same CDR3 protein become a single entry with the most common DNA and genes. What appears here as the V and J calls and clone size reflects TCRdb's work, not the paper's. In all, the sample holds a few hundred thousand distinct CDR3 sequences, and approximately 10% of those were seen once. The ten largest clones capture approximately 3.3% of the sample.

Results and caveats for the whole study, not just this receptor: Computational filtering was required because FACS-sorted repertoires could contain abundant contaminating clonotypes from the bulk population. Compared with the primary T-cell response, the secondary T-cell response was weaker but faster, peaking on day 5 rather than day 15. Most clones expanded after primary vaccination were re-detected after the booster (approximately 96% of CD4 and approximately 89% of CD8), suggesting broad memory maintenance. Because only a couple of donors were included in the study, the extent to which the findings can be generalized is limited. A small fraction of clonotypes showed up in both the CD4 and CD8 compartments, probably as a result of convergent recombination.

The input for sequencing was CD4+ T cells sorted from PBMCs, taken 5 days after the yellow fever booster vaccination. This sequence was found in a man between 18 and 29 years old who received the YFV17D yellow fever vaccine. The rearrangement joined TRBV7-3 to TRBJ2-1, with TRBD2 identical over 7 junction bases. This receptor carries the CDR3 CASSLMGGLRNEQFF. In nucleotide form, the sequence is TGTGCCAGCAGCTTAATGGGGGGGTTACGCAATGAGCAGTTCTTC. Beyond the CDR3, the reference TRBV7-3 and TRBJ2-1 genes provide the residues; the full variable domain reads: GAGVSQTPSNKVTEKGKYVELRCDPISGHTALYWYRQSLGQGPEFLIYFQGTGAADDSGLPNDRFFAVRPEGSVSTLKIQRTERGDSAVYLCASSLMGGLRNEQFFGPGTRLTVL.